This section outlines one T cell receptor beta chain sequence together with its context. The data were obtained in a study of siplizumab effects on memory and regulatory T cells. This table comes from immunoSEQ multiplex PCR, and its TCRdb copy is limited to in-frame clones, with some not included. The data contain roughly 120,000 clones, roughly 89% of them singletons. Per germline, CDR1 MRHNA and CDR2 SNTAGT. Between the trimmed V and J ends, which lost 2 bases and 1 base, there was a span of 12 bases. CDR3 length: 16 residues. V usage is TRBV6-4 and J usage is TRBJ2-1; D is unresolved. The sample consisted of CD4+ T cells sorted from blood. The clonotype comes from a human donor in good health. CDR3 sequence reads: CASSDPLPVSYNEQFF. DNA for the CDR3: TGTGCCAGCAGTGACCCGCTTCCAGTTTCCTACAATGAGCAGTTCTTC.